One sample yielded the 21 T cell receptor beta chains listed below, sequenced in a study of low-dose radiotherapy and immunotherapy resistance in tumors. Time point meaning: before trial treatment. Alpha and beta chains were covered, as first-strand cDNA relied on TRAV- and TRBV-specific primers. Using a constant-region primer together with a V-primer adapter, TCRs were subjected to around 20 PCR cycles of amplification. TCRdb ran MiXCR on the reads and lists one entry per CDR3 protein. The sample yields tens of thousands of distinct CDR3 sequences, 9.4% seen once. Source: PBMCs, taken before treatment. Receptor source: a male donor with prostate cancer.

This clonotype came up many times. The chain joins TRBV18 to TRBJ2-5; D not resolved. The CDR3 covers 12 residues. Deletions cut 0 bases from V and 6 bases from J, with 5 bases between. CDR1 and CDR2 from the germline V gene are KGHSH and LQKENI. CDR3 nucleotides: TGTGCCAGCTCACCACCGGGGAAGACCCAGTACTTC. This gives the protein CASSPPGKTQYF.

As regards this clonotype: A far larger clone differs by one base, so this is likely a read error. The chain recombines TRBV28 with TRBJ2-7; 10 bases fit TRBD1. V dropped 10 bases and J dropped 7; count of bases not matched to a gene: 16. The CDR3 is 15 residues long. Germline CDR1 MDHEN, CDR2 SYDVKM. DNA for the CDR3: TGTGCCACCCACCGGGAGGGACAGGGGTTCTATGAGCAGTACTTC. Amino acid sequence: CATHREGQGFYEQYF.

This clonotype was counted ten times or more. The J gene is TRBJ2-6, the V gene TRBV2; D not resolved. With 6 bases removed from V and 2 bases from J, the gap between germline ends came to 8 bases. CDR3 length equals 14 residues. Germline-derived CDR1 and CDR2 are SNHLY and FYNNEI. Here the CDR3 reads CASSPPTGANVLTF. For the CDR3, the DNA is TGTGCCAGCAGCCCCCCCACTGGGGCCAACGTCCTGACTTTC.

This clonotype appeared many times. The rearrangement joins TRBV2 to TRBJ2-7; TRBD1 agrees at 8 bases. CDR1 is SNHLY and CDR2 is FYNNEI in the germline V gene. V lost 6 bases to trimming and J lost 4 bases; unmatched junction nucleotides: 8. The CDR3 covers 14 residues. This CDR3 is CASRGDRGIYEQYF. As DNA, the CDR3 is TGTGCCAGCAGGGGAGACAGGGGTATTTACGAGCAGTACTTC. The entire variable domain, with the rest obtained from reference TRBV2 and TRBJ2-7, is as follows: EPEVTQTPSHQVTQMGQEVILRCVPISNHLYFYWYRQILGQKVEFLVSFYNNEISEKSEIFDDQFSVERPDGSNFTLKIRSTKLEDSAMYFCASRGDRGIYEQYFGPGTRLTVT.

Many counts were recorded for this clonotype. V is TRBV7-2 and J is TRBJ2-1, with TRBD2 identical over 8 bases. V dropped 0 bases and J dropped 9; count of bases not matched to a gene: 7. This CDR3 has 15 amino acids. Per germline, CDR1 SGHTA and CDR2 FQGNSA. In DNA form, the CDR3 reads TGTGCCAGCAGCTTAGCGCCAGCGGGAGCGGGTGAGCAGTTCTTC. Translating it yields CASSLAPAGAGEQFF.

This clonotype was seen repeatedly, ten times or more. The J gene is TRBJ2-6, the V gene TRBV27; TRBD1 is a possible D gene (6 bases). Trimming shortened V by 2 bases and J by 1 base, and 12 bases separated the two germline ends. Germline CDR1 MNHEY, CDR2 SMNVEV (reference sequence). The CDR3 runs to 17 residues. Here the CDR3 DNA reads TGTGCCAGCAGTTTAGCCAGGGGAAGGTCTGGGGCCAACGTCCTGACTTTC. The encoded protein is CASSLARGRSGANVLTF.

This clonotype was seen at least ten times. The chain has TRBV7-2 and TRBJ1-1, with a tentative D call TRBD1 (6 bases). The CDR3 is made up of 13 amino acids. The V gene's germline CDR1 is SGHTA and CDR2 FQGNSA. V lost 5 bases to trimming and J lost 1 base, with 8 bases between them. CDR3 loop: CASSTQGNTEAFF. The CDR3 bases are TGTGCCAGCAGCACACAGGGGAACACTGAAGCTTTCTTT.

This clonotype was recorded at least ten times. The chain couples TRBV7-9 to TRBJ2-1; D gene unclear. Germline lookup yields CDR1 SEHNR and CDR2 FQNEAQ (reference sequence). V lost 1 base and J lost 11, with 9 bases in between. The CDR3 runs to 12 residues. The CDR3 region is CASSLDFQQQFF. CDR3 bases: TGTGCCAGCAGCTTAGATTTCCAGCAGCAGTTCTTC. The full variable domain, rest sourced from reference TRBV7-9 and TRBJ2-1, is DTGVSQNPRHKITKRGQNVTFRCDPISEHNRLYWYRQTLGQGPEFLTYFQNEAQLEKSRLLSDRFSAERPKGSFSTLEIQRTEQGDSAMYLCASSLDFQQQFFGPGTRLTVL.

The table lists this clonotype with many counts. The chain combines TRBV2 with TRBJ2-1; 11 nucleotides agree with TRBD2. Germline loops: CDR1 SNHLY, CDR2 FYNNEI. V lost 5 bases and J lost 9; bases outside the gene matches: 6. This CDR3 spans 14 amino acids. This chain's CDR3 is CASSQGLAGGEQFF. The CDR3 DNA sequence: TGTGCCAGCAGTCAAGGACTAGCGGGCGGTGAGCAGTTCTTC.

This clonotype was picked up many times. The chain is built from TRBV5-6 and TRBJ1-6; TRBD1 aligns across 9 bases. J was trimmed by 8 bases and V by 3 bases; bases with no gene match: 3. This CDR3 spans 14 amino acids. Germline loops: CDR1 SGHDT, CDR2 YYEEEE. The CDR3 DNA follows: TGTGCCAGCAGCTGGGGACAGGGTGATTCACCCCTCCACTTT. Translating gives CASSWGQGDSPLHF.

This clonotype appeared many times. CDR3 bases: TGTGCCTGGAGTCCCAACTACAATGAGCAGTTCTTC. Translation gives CAWSPNYNEQFF. This chain uses TRBV30 with TRBJ2-1; D gene unclear. This CDR3 comprises 12 residues. Germline V CDR1 and CDR2: GTSNPN, SVGIG (reference sequence). Trimming shortened V by 2 bases and J by 3 bases, and 5 bases separated the two germline ends.

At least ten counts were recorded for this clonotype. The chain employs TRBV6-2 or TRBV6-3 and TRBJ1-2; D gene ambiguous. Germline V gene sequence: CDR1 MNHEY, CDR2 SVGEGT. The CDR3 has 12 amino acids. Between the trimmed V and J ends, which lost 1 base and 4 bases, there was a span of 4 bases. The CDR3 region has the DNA TGTGCCAGCAGTTACTTCGCCTATGGCTACACCTTC. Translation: CASSYFAYGYTF.

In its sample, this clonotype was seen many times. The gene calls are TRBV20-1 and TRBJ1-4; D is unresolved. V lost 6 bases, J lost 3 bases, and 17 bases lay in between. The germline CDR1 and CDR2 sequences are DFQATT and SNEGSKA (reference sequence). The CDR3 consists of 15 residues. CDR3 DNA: TGCAGTGCCTCCCGAAGGTCCGGGTCTAATGAAAAACTGTTTTTT. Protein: CSASRRSGSNEKLFF.

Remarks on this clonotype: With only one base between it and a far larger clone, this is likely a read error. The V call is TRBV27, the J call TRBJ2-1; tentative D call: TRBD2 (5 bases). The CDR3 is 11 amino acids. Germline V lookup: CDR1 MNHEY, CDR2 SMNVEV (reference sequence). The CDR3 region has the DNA TGTGTCAGCAACTACCGGGGAAAGCAGTTCTTC. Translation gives CVSNYRGKQFF.

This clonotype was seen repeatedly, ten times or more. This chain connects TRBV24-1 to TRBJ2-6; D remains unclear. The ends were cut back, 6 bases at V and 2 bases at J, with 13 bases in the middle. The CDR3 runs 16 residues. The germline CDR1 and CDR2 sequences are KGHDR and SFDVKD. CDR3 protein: CATSPSLGTGANVLTF. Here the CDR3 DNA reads TGTGCCACCAGTCCTTCTCTCGGCACTGGGGCCAACGTCCTGACTTTC.

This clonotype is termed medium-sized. Written as DNA, the CDR3 is TGTGCCAGCACTAGGGGACAAGGGTACAATGAGCAGTTCTTC. Translation: CASTRGQGYNEQFF. The gene calls are TRBV28 and TRBJ2-1; D possibly corresponds to TRBD1 (6 bases). CDR3 length equals 14 residues. CDR1 is MDHEN, CDR2 SYDVKM, per germline. V lost 7 bases, J lost 4 bases, and 14 bases lay in between.

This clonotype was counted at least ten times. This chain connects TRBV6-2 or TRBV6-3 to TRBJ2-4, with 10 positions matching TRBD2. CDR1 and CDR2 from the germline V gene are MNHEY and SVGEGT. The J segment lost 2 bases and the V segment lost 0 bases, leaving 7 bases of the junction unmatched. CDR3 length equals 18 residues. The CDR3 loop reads CASSYSGPSGSTKNIQYF. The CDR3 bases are TGTGCCAGCAGTTACTCCGGGCCTAGCGGGAGTACCAAAAACATTCAGTACTTC.

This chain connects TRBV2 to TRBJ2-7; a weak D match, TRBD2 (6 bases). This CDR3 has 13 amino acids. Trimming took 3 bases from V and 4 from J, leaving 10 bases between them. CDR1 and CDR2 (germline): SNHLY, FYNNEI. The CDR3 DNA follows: TGTGCCAGCAGTGAGAGGAGGGAGTACGAGCAGTACTTC. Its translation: CASSERREYEQYF. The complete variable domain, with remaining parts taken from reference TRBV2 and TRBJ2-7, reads EPEVTQTPSHQVTQMGQEVILRCVPISNHLYFYWYRQILGQKVEFLVSFYNNEISEKSEIFDDQFSVERPDGSNFTLKIRSTKLEDSAMYFCASSERREYEQYFGPGTRLTVT.

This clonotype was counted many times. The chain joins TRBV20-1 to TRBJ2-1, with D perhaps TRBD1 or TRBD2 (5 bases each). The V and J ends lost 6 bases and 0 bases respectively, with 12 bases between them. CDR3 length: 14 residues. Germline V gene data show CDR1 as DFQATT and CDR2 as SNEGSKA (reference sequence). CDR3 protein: CSANRGVSYNEQFF. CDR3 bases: TGCAGTGCCAATAGGGGAGTCTCCTACAATGAGCAGTTCTTC.

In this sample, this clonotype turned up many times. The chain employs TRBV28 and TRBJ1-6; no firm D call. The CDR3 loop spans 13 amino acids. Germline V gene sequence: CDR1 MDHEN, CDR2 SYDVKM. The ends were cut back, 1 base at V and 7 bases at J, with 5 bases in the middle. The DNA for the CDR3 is TGTGCCAGCAGTTTATCTCTGAATTCACCCCTCCACTTT. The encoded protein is CASSLSLNSPLHF.

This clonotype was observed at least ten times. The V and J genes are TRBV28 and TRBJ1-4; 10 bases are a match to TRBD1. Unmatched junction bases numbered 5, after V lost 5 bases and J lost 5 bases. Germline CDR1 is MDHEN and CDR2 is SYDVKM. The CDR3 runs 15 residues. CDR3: CASSRTGQGNEKLFF. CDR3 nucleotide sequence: TGTGCCAGCAGTCGAACGGGACAGGGGAATGAAAAACTGTTTTTT.